This T cell receptor beta chain was found in a study of blood T cells in healthy people across ages. The authors ran a second PCR of roughly 6 to 11 cycles using a sample-barcoded 5' primer and a J-beta primer mix. MiXCR, applied by TCRdb to the 5' RACE reads, yields one record per CDR3 protein. The table lists under 1,000,000 distinct CDR3 sequences, 35% to 50% of them singletons. The V gene end was trimmed by 6 bases and the J gene end by 3 bases; junction bases not matched to a gene: 12. CDR3 length: 16 residues. Germline V CDR1 and CDR2: ENHRY, SYGVKD. The gene calls are TRBV10-3 and TRBJ2-3, with TRBD2 matching over 7 bases. Sequencing input: blood. This TCR came from an elderly man in good health. The CDR3 nucleotides read TGTGCCATCAGGGGGTCGGCGCGGGGGAGTACAGATACGCAGTATTTT. Translated: CAIRGSARGSTDTQYF.